This T cell receptor beta chain originates from a study of cytomegalovirus exposure and HLA in healthy donors. The donors were part of the validation cohort of 95 to 150 subjects. That cohort was separate from the first cohort, which comprised 550 to 750 subjects. Whole-study results and caveats: Through in vitro validation, three CMV-associated chains were shown to be specific for CMV antigens.

Method: immunoSEQ multiplex PCR; TCRdb's copy keeps in-frame clones and lacks some. The sample carries about 330,000 clones, 70% to 90% recorded once. About this clone itself: Its antigen remains unidentified.

The CDR3 is 14 amino acids. After removal of 3 bases from V and 1 base from J, the junction contained 1 base not matched to a gene. Germline V gene data show CDR1 as SQVTM and CDR2 as ANQGSEA. The sequencing input was PBMCs. The V call is TRBV29-1, the J call TRBJ1-2; 11 nucleotides agree with TRBD1. This sequence was found in a woman aged 18-35 years in good health and CMV-seronegative. CDR3 region: CSVEDRGLNYGYTF. CDR3 DNA: TGCAGCGTTGAGGACAGGGGGCTTAACTATGGCTACACCTTC. The full variable domain, its missing parts supplied by reference TRBV29-1 and TRBJ1-2, is SAVISQKPSRDICQRGTSLTIQCQVDSQVTMMFWYRQQPGQSLTLIATANQGSEATYESGFVIDKFPISRPNLTFSTLTVSNMSPEDSSIYLCSVEDRGLNYGYTFGSGTRLTVV.